One sample yielded the 8 T cell receptor beta chains listed below, sequenced in a study of shared clonotypes between healthy human individuals. Sequenced by immunoSEQ multiplex PCR; TCRdb stores in-frame clones only, minus some. The profile covers about 2.3 million clones, with 85% to 95% appearing a single time and 0.37% taken by the ten largest. Sequenced: naive CD4+ T cells from PBMCs. The subset was: CD45RA+ positively selected. The receptors derive from a man younger than 35 in good health. Some clones in this sample may be carry-over from other donors' samples.

The chain employs TRBV18 and TRBJ1-5, with 12 bases identical to TRBD1. CDR1 is KGHSH, CDR2 LQKENI, per germline. Trimming removed 6 bases from V and 3 bases from J; junction bases left unmatched: 6. This CDR3 region has 16 residues. The CDR3 spells CASSLGTGGTNQPQHF. Written as DNA, the CDR3 is TGTGCCAGCTCCCTGGGGACAGGGGGCACCAATCAGCCCCAGCATTTT.

This clone was observed once. The rearrangement links TRBV2 to TRBJ2-2; D unclear. This CDR3 has 14 amino acids. V dropped 6 bases and J dropped 1 base, with 9 bases sitting between them. Germline V gene lookup returns CDR1 SNHLY and CDR2 FYNNEI. DNA of the CDR3: TGTGCCAGCAGCCCTTCGAGGAACACCGGGGAGCTGTTTTTT. This sequence encodes CASSPSRNTGELFF.

On this clone itself: This CDR3 is also generated by other DNA sequences in the sample. The rearrangement links TRBV6-5 to TRBJ2-7; no definite D call. Germline-derived CDR1 and CDR2 are MNHEY and SVGAGI. The CDR3 has 11 residues. V was cut by 9 bases and J by 2 bases, with 8 bases left in between. DNA of the CDR3: TGTGCCAGTGGTAGGGCCTACGAGCAGTACTTC. Amino acid sequence: CASGRAYEQYF.

The chain combines TRBV4-3 with TRBJ1-4, with a tentative D call TRBD1 (5 bases). The CDR3 covers 17 residues. The germline V and J ends were trimmed by 5 bases and 4 bases, with 20 bases remaining between them. Germline loops: CDR1 LGHNA, CDR2 YSLEER. The CDR3 DNA follows: TGCGCCAGCAGCAAGGGAAAGTTACCAGGGCGTAATGAAAAACTGTTTTTT. Encoded protein: CASSKGKLPGRNEKLFF.

J is TRBJ1-3 and V is TRBV4-2; no clear D. Trimming left V 0 bases short and J 0 bases short, with 6 bases between. This CDR3 contains 15 residues. In germline, CDR1 is LGHNA, CDR2 YNFKEQ. The CDR3 reads CASSQDVFSGNTIYF. DNA for the CDR3: TGTGCCAGCAGCCAAGATGTGTTCTCTGGAAACACCATATATTTT.

Worth noting for this clone: An end of the junction does not agree with germline; a read error may underlie this. The chain couples TRBV10-3 to TRBJ1-2, with D possibly matching TRBD1 (6 bases). This CDR3 is built from 12 residues. Looked up from germline, CDR1 is ENHRY and CDR2 is SYGVKD. In DNA form, the CDR3 reads TGTGCCAGCAGTTCAGGGGACTATGGCTACACCTTC. As protein: CASSSGDYGYTF.

The J gene is TRBJ2-5, the V gene TRBV11-2; 9 bases are a match to TRBD1. The closer fit of TRBJ2-7 to the DNA end suggests the J call may be wrong. CDR1 SGHAT and CDR2 FQNNGV come from the germline V gene. The CDR3 loop spans 14 amino acids. CDR3 sequence (DNA): TGTGCCAGCAGTCCCGGGACAGGGAGCAACGAGCAGTACTTC. Its protein is CASSPGTGSNEQYF.

The gene calls are TRBV5-1 and TRBJ1-4; possibly TRBD1 for D (6 bases). The germline gives CDR1 SGHRS, CDR2 YFSETQ. Trimming pared 0 bases from V and 11 bases from J, leaving 14 bases between. This CDR3 is built from 14 residues. As DNA, the CDR3 is TGCGCCAGCAGCTTGGTCCCAGGGCAGGGGAAACTGTTTTTT. Amino acid sequence: CASSLVPGQGKLFF.